Listed below are T cell receptor beta chains from one sample, sequenced in a study of T cell responses to AZD1222 COVID-19 vaccine. TCRdb keeps only in-frame clones here, not all; method: immunoSEQ multiplex PCR. The data show some 150,000 clones, about 89% seen once. The sequenced sample was peripheral blood, obtained on day 0 of AZD1222 vaccination. These receptors originate from an adult in good health. Each CDR3 is given with its conserved first and last residue. D genes are given only for firm matches. Clone size is given for some rows only: seen once, a few or many times, or a class if the clone is expanded.

v_call: TRBV11-1
d_call: .
j_call: TRBJ1-3
clone_size: .
cdr3_aa: CASAPQLSGNTIYF
cdr3_nt: TGTGCCAGCGCTCCGCAGCTCTCTGGAAACACCATATATTTT

v_call: TRBV6-4
d_call: .
j_call: TRBJ2-3
clone_size: .
cdr3_aa: CASRRTGAGKTDTQYF
cdr3_nt: TGTGCCAGCAGGAGAACGGGGGCAGGGAAGACAGATACGCAGTATTTT

v_call: TRBV28
d_call: .
j_call: TRBJ1-1
clone_size: .
cdr3_aa: CASSPTQGLGTEAFF
cdr3_nt: TGTGCCAGCAGCCCTACACAGGGATTGGGGACTGAAGCTTTCTTT

v_call: TRBV6-2/TRBV6-3
d_call: .
j_call: TRBJ2-7
clone_size: .
cdr3_aa: CASSWGWRGSYEQYF
cdr3_nt: TGTGCCAGCAGTTGGGGCTGGCGGGGATCCTACGAGCAGTACTTC

v_call: TRBV15
d_call: .
j_call: TRBJ2-3
clone_size: few
cdr3_aa: CATSILDGGPAPSTDTQYF
cdr3_nt: TGTGCCACCAGCATTCTGGACGGGGGCCCGGCGCCTAGCACAGATACGCAGTATTTT

v_call: TRBV19
d_call: TRBD1
j_call: TRBJ1-2
clone_size: once
cdr3_aa: CASSMPGTANYGYTF
cdr3_nt: TGTGCCAGTAGTATGCCGGGGACAGCTAACTATGGCTACACCTTC

v_call: TRBV27
d_call: TRBD1
j_call: TRBJ1-2
clone_size: .
cdr3_aa: CASSFSGGYGYTF
cdr3_nt: TGTGCCAGCAGTTTTTCAGGGGGCTATGGCTACACCTTC

v_call: TRBV7-9
d_call: .
j_call: TRBJ1-5
clone_size: .
cdr3_aa: CASSNQGSREPQHF
cdr3_nt: TGTGCCAGCAGCAATCAGGGTTCCCGTGAGCCCCAGCATTTT

v_call: TRBV7-2
d_call: TRBD1
j_call: TRBJ2-3
clone_size: .
cdr3_aa: CASRSGQGGDTQYF
cdr3_nt: TGTGCCAGCAGGTCGGGACAGGGGGGGGATACGCAGTATTTT

v_call: TRBV7-2
d_call: .
j_call: TRBJ2-5
clone_size: .
cdr3_aa: CASSAFFRPQETQYF
cdr3_nt: TGTGCCAGCAGCGCCTTCTTCAGACCTCAAGAGACCCAGTACTTC